The 30 T cell receptor beta chains below were found in one sample sequenced in a study of PD-1 blockade in classical Hodgkin lymphoma. The time point was: cycle 4 day 1 (C4D1), after 5 to 7 weeks of nivolumab. The patients all showed relapse after autologous stem cell transplantation, while their brentuximab vedotin exposure varied. Produced via immunoSEQ multiplex PCR; TCRdb's table is partial and in-frame only. Of some 13,000 clones listed, approximately 80% were seen once; the top ten hold approximately 15%. The sequenced sample was peripheral blood mononuclear cells (PBMCs), obtained before the fourth cycle of nivolumab. These receptors originate from a human donor with classical Hodgkin lymphoma.

This chain links TRBV4-3 with TRBJ2-3; no reliable D call. Looked up from germline, CDR1 is LGHNA and CDR2 is YSLEER. V lost 4 bases and J 2 bases, leaving 7 bases between the germline ends. The CDR3 consists of 13 residues. The CDR3 nucleotides are TGCGCCAGCAGCCCTTCACTCACAGATACGCAGTATTTT. Translating it yields CASSPSLTDTQYF.

The chain recombines TRBV4-1 with TRBJ2-3; possibly TRBD1 for D (5 bases). Germline lookup yields CDR1 MGHRA and CDR2 YSYEKL. The V and J ends lost 5 bases and 4 bases respectively, with 10 bases between them. This CDR3 has 13 amino acids. The CDR3 protein is CASSKTQADTQYF. The CDR3 DNA sequence: TGCGCCAGCAGCAAAACACAGGCAGATACGCAGTATTTT.

The rearrangement uses TRBV18 and TRBJ1-1; 7 nucleotides agree with TRBD1. The CDR3 covers 14 residues. The ends lost 6 bases at V and 0 bases at J; junction bases unmatched: 4. The germline V gene encodes CDR1 KGHSH and CDR2 LQKENI. The CDR3 sequence: CASSLQGMNTEAFF. The CDR3 DNA follows: TGTGCCAGCTCCCTACAGGGGATGAACACTGAAGCTTTCTTT. Filled out from reference TRBV18 and TRBJ1-1, the complete variable domain reads NAGVMQNPRHLVRRRGQEARLRCSPMKGHSHVYWYRQLPEEGLKFMVYLQKENIIDESGMPKERFSAEFPKEGPSILRIQQVVRGDSAAYFCASSLQGMNTEAFFGQGTRLTVV.

The chain joins TRBV7-9 to TRBJ2-5, with D hard to call. The CDR3 loop spans 10 amino acids. V lost 1 base and J lost 6, with 0 bases in between. In germline, CDR1 is SEHNR, CDR2 FQNEAQ (reference sequence). CDR3 sequence (DNA): TGTGCCAGCAGCTTAGAGACCCAGTACTTC. Translation: CASSLETQYF. Together with reference TRBV7-9 and TRBJ2-5, the CDR3 gives the full variable domain: DTGVSQNPRHKITKRGQNVTFRCDPISEHNRLYWYRQTLGQGPEFLTYFQNEAQLEKSRLLSDRFSAERPKGSFSTLEIQRTEQGDSAMYLCASSLETQYFGPGTRLLVL.

The chain couples TRBV19 to TRBJ1-3; D not certain. The CDR3 spans 15 residues. The germline V gene has CDR1 LNHDA and CDR2 SQIVND (reference sequence). Trimming pared 8 bases from V and 0 bases from J, leaving 14 bases between. This CDR3 reads CASSIGTVSGNTIYF. The CDR3 nucleotides read TGTGCCAGTTCCATCGGAACAGTCTCTGGAAACACCATATATTTT.

V usage is TRBV2 and J usage is TRBJ1-2, with 10 bases lining up with TRBD1. The length of the CDR3 is 16 residues. V was pared by 4 bases and J by 8 bases, with 13 bases of the junction left unmatched. Germline V CDR1 and CDR2: SNHLY, FYNNEI. Here the CDR3 DNA reads TGTGCCAGCAGTGGAAGGAGTCTCGGGACAGGGGCGGGCTACACCTTC. This translates into CASSGRSLGTGAGYTF.

The CDR3 here is CASSQVGREAFF. CDR3 nucleotides: TGCGCCAGCAGCCAGGTGGGACGGGAAGCTTTCTTT. The chain couples TRBV4-1 to TRBJ1-1; possible D gene TRBD1, 5 bases. V was shortened by 3 bases and J by 8 bases, with 10 bases between the two germline ends. CDR3 length: 12 residues. Germline-derived CDR1 and CDR2 are MGHRA and YSYEKL.

Sample share makes this clone medium-sized (0.01 to 0.1%). The chain is built from TRBV25-1 and TRBJ1-2; D perhaps matches TRBD1 (5 bases). The germline V and J ends were trimmed by 2 bases and 7 bases, with 14 bases remaining between them. The CDR3 is 14 residues long. Germline values: CDR1 MGHDK, CDR2 SYGVNS. CDR3 in DNA: TGTGCCAGCAGTGAACTCGGCAGGGAGGTTGGCTACACCTTC. As protein: CASSELGREVGYTF.

The chain carries TRBV4-2 and TRBJ2-1, with TRBD2 matching over 16 bases. The CDR3 totals 18 residues. V was pared by 4 bases and J by 4 bases, with 7 bases of the junction left unmatched. CDR1 LGHNA and CDR2 YNFKEQ come from the germline V gene. DNA for the CDR3: TGTGCCAGCAGCCTCGGGACTAGCGGGGGGGCCGTATACAATGAGCAGTTCTTC. Amino acids: CASSLGTSGGAVYNEQFF.

The rearrangement links TRBV30 to TRBJ2-7; 11 nucleotides match TRBD2. Germline V CDR1 and CDR2: GTSNPN, SVGIG (reference sequence). Losses at the gene ends were 0 bases for V and 7 bases for J; bases not matched to a gene: 2. There are 13 residues in the CDR3. This CDR3 reads CAWSVGLAVEQYF. CDR3 nucleotides: TGTGCCTGGAGTGTGGGACTAGCGGTTGAGCAGTACTTC.

By proportion, this clone is medium-sized. The sample has other DNA sequences that encode this CDR3 too. This sequence joins TRBV6-1 and TRBJ1-3; D gene ambiguous. V lost 3 bases and J 4 bases, leaving 10 bases between the germline ends. CDR3 length equals 14 residues. Germline-derived CDR1 and CDR2 are MNHNS and SASEGT. As DNA, the CDR3 is TGTGCCAGCAGTGATGGGGTCTCAGGAAACACCATATATTTT. Protein: CASSDGVSGNTIYF.

V is TRBV6-4 and J is TRBJ2-7; D is undetermined. CDR1 is MRHNA and CDR2 is SNTAGT in the germline V gene. The CDR3 is made up of 10 amino acids. Trimming cost V 9 bases and J 4 bases, with 7 bases left between them. The CDR3 here is CARRSYEQYF. CDR3 bases: TGTGCCAGGAGGTCTTACGAGCAGTACTTC.

V gene TRBV7-2 combines with J gene TRBJ1-5; D possibly corresponds to TRBD1 (5 bases). The CDR3 has 17 amino acids. Germline V CDR1 and CDR2: SGHTA, FQGNSA. Trimming stripped 5 bases from V and 6 bases from J, with 23 bases between. CDR3 sequence (DNA): TGTGCCAGCAGCCTCCGACAGCTCTCTAAGCCAGGTCAGCCCCAGCATTTT. Its protein is CASSLRQLSKPGQPQHF.

This clone was counted once. The chain is built from TRBV7-9 and TRBJ1-1; D is ambiguous. This CDR3 has 10 amino acids. CDR1 is SEHNR and CDR2 is FQNEAQ in the germline V gene (reference sequence). Trimming stripped 6 bases from V and 7 bases from J, with 6 bases between. The CDR3 region is CASSFNEAFF. The DNA for the CDR3 is TGTGCCAGCAGTTTTAATGAAGCTTTCTTT.

This clone was recorded a few times. The J gene is TRBJ2-7, the V gene TRBV5-5; TRBD1 might be the D (6 bases). The CDR3 has 15 amino acids. Germline assignment: CDR1 SGHKS and CDR2 YYEKEE (reference sequence). Between the trimmed V and J ends, which lost 2 bases and 5 bases, there was a span of 17 bases. The DNA for the CDR3 is TGTGCCAGCAGCTTCAGGGGACAAGCTAAAGACGAGCAGTACTTC. Translating it yields CASSFRGQAKDEQYF.

This clone was counted between two and nine times. V gene TRBV9 combines with J gene TRBJ2-6; D is uncertain. The germline V gene encodes CDR1 SGDLS and CDR2 YYNGEE. The CDR3 spans 17 residues. Trimming shortened V by 4 bases and J by 0 bases, and 14 bases separated the two germline ends. This CDR3 is CASSPEGYHSGANVLTF. In nucleotides, the CDR3 is TGTGCCAGCAGCCCCGAAGGTTATCACTCTGGGGCCAACGTCCTGACTTTC.

The chain recombines TRBV5-5 with TRBJ1-4, with 9 bases fitting TRBD1. J lost 4 bases, V lost 4 bases, and 5 bases had no gene match. CDR3 length: 15 residues. Germline lookup yields CDR1 SGHKS and CDR2 YYEKEE (reference sequence). CDR3 in DNA: TGTGCCAGCAGCCCCCGGACAGGGGTTAATGAAAAACTGTTTTTT. Its translation is CASSPRTGVNEKLFF.

This rearrangement joins TRBV11-3 to TRBJ2-3; D is undetermined. CDR3 length: 11 residues. Germline-derived CDR1 and CDR2 are SGHNT and YENEEA. Trimming removed 5 bases from V and 8 bases from J, with 8 bases in between. CDR3 sequence reads: CASSHGLTQYF. The CDR3, as DNA: TGTGCCAGCAGCCACGGGCTTACGCAGTATTTT.

This sequence joins TRBV7-9 and TRBJ1-4, with a weak D call TRBD1 (6 bases). With 5 bases removed from V and 4 bases from J, the gap between germline ends came to 11 bases. Germline assignment: CDR1 SEHNR and CDR2 FQNEAQ (reference sequence). This CDR3 has 14 residues. The CDR3 spells CASSPGVFNEKLFF. In DNA, the CDR3 is TGTGCCAGCAGCCCAGGGGTTTTTAATGAAAAACTGTTTTTT.

This chain links TRBV6-9 with TRBJ2-5; 14 nucleotides match TRBD2. From germline, CDR1 is MNHGY and CDR2 SVAAGI. The length of the CDR3 is 15 residues. V lost 6 bases and J lost 4; bases outside the gene matches: 4. The CDR3 here is CASREGLAGGETQYF. The DNA for the CDR3 is TGTGCCAGCAGAGAAGGACTAGCGGGGGGAGAGACCCAGTACTTC.

CDR3 sequence reads: CASTLGPRYGYTF. For the CDR3, the DNA is TGTGCCAGCACCCTCGGACCACGCTATGGCTACACCTTC. The chain carries TRBV7-9 and TRBJ1-2; no definite D call. Germline values: CDR1 SEHNR, CDR2 FQNEAQ (reference sequence). CDR3 length: 13 amino acids. V lost 7 bases, J lost 4 bases, and 13 bases lay in between.

The chain couples TRBV10-3 to TRBJ1-2, with unresolved D. The CDR3 consists of 13 residues. Trimming cost V 0 bases and J 8 bases, with 10 bases left between them. Per germline, CDR1 ENHRY and CDR2 SYGVKD. The CDR3 region is CAISESDNYGYTF. DNA for the CDR3: TGTGCCATCAGTGAGTCAGACAATTACGGCTACACCTTC.

This chain uses TRBV6-6 with TRBJ1-1, with D uncertain. Germline V gives CDR1 MNHNY, CDR2 SVGAGI (reference sequence). The CDR3 is made up of 12 amino acids. V was clipped by 7 bases and J by 8 bases, with 14 bases between them. This CDR3 reads CASTGRTAEAFF. Here the CDR3 DNA reads TGTGCCAGCACCGGCCGGACGGCCGAAGCTTTCTTT.

This chain's CDR3 is CASSLSRLSSTDTQYF. The CDR3 DNA sequence: TGTGCCAGCAGCTTATCACGCCTATCTAGCACAGATACGCAGTATTTT. This chain uses TRBV7-8 with TRBJ2-3; D gene uncertain. CDR3 size: 16 residues. The V end was cut by 2 bases, the J end by 0 bases, with 12 bases between. The germline V gene has CDR1 SGHVS and CDR2 FQNEAQ.

V is TRBV7-2 and J is TRBJ2-3; no clear D. From germline, CDR1 is SGHTA and CDR2 FQGNSA. The CDR3 extends over 13 amino acids. Trimming pared 5 bases from V and 6 bases from J, leaving 12 bases between. The CDR3 region is CASSIISGDTQYF. CDR3 in DNA: TGTGCCAGCAGCATCATCTCTGGGGATACGCAGTATTTT.

The chain is built from TRBV7-8 and TRBJ1-4; TRBD1 matches at 8 bases. There are 15 residues in the CDR3. Per germline, CDR1 SGHVS and CDR2 FQNEAQ. V shed 1 base and J 5 bases; nucleotides not matched to a gene: 3. CDR3 sequence reads: CASSLGGQENEKLFF. In nucleotides, the CDR3 is TGTGCCAGCAGCTTAGGGGGACAGGAAAATGAAAAACTGTTTTTT. Filled out from reference TRBV7-8 and TRBJ1-4, the complete variable domain reads GAGVSQSPRYKVAKRGQDVALRCDPISGHVSLFWYQQALGQGPEFLTYFQNEAQLDKSGLPSDRFFAERPEGSVSTLKIQRTQQEDSAVYLCASSLGGQENEKLFFGSGTQLSVL.

This clone was observed a few times. The V and J genes are TRBV5-1 and TRBJ2-1; 10 bases are a match to TRBD2. V was pared by 1 base and J by 5 bases, with 0 bases of the junction left unmatched. Germline loops: CDR1 SGHRS, CDR2 YFSETQ. This CDR3 contains 14 residues. The CDR3 sequence: CASSLTSGDNEQFF. DNA for the CDR3: TGCGCCAGCAGCTTGACTAGCGGGGACAATGAGCAGTTCTTC.

V and J are TRBV6-4 and TRBJ2-3; 7 bases are shared with TRBD1. The germline V gene encodes CDR1 MRHNA and CDR2 SNTAGT. The length of the CDR3 is 14 residues. After removal of 5 bases from V and 2 bases from J, the junction contained 4 bases not matched to a gene. The CDR3 coding sequence is TGTGCCAGCAGTCCGACAGGGAACACAGATACGCAGTATTTT. Protein product: CASSPTGNTDTQYF.

The chain uses TRBV2 and TRBJ2-3; 10 nucleotides match TRBD1. The CDR3 contains 15 residues. Germline trimming cut 5 bases from V and 0 bases from J; bases unmatched to any gene: 2. Germline CDR1 reads SNHLY; CDR2 reads FYNNEI. The CDR3 nucleotides are TGTGCCAGCAGTAGACAGGGGGCAAGCACAGATACGCAGTATTTT. It codes for CASSRQGASTDTQYF.

This clone appeared once. The CDR3 reads CASTLRWAGANVLTF. Here the CDR3 DNA reads TGTGCCAGCACCCTTAGATGGGCTGGGGCCAACGTCCTGACTTTC. The chain joins TRBV27 to TRBJ2-6, with D hard to call. Germline-derived CDR1 and CDR2 are MNHEY and SMNVEV (reference sequence). This CDR3 comprises 15 residues. Trimming removed 7 bases at V and 2 bases at J, with 12 bases between.